The sequence of this T cell receptor beta chain was determined in a study of CXCR3-negative and CXCR3-positive naive CD8 T cells. Study outcomes and limitations: CXCR3-negative naive cells had less hydrophobic TRB CDR3s than did CXCR3-positive naive cells.

Germline CDR1 MNHEY, CDR2 SVGAGI. The CDR3 length is 17 residues. Comment on this clonotype: Its antigen is not identified.

In preparing the TRB cDNA libraries, 5' RACE with UMI labels was used. TCRdb reprocessed the 5' RACE reads, keeping one entry per CDR3 protein, no DNA. Its listing shows under 75,000 distinct CDR3 sequences. The J gene is TRBJ2-5, the V gene TRBV6-5. The sequence was obtained from a human donor in good health. Some clones in this sample may be carry-over from other donors' samples. Source material: naive CXCR3+ CD8+ T cells from blood. Subset described: CD45RO-CCR7+CD27+CD95- naive CD8+ T cells expressing CXCR3 (TNR3+). This CDR3 reads CASSPTAGFDRLETQYF.